This T cell receptor (beta chain) was retrieved from a study of T-cell memory formation after mild COVID-19. Study-wide results and caveats: Among CD4+ contracting clones, most were CM and EM, and CD8+ ones EMRA.

One entry per CDR3 protein, called by TCRdb with MiXCR from the 5' RACE reads. There are about 350,000 distinct CDR3 sequences in the sample; 20% to 25% occur only once, and roughly 23% lies in the top ten. This clonotype came up many times. The antigen is not known. Germline CDR1 and CDR2: SEHNR and FQNEAQ (reference sequence). The CDR3 spans 13 residues. V gave up 5 bases and J gave up 0 bases, with 6 bases separating them. The material sequenced was PBMCs or a T cell subset sorted from them (not recorded which). The genes are TRBV7-9 and TRBJ2-3; D is unclear. This TCR was sampled from a man younger than 35 who had mild COVID-19 (a few samples of this study predate the infection). Cell type and time point are not known. The CDR3, as DNA: TGTGCCAGCAGCCCTCACAGCACAGATACGCAGTATTTT. It specifies CASSPHSTDTQYF.